The clone carrying this T cell receptor (beta chain) was detected only a few times. The sample belongs to a study of blood T cell repertoires in COVID-19. Across the whole study: The study drew acute and convalescent COVID-19 samples from the United States, Italy and Spain. T cells, B-cell-depleted T cells, or PBMCs supplied cDNA or gDNA.

In the original workflow: Amplifying reference gene primers gave estimates of nucleated cell counts. TCRdb's copy holds only in-frame clones and misses some; the assay was immunoSEQ multiplex PCR. V and J calls and clone size follow that table, whereas D and trimming were derived from the DNA. The sample has 95,000 to 110,000 clones; 84% are singletons. The CDR3 has 14 amino acids. CDR1 and CDR2 from the germline V gene are LNHDA and SQIVND (reference sequence). Trimming cost V 4 bases and J 4 bases, with 11 bases left between them. The material sequenced was peripheral blood. This TCR came from a human donor in a cohort sampled during active COVID-19. The rearrangement links TRBV19 to TRBJ1-3; tentatively, D is TRBD1 (5 bases). The CDR3 nucleotides are TGTGCCAGTAGTAGTCGGGGGGACGGAAACACCATATATTTT. The encoded protein is CASSSRGDGNTIYF. The complete variable domain, with remaining parts taken from reference TRBV19 and TRBJ1-3, reads DGGITQSPKYLFRKEGQNVTLSCEQNLNHDAMYWYRQDPGQGLRLIYYSQIVNDFQKGDIAEGYSVSREKKESFPLTVTSAQKNPTAFYLCASSSRGDGNTIYFGEGSWLTVV.